These 11 T cell receptor beta chains came from one sample sequenced in a study of human T cells and chemical hapten exposure. The time point denotes: patch test 1, 2 weeks after DPC sensitization. As for treatment: therapeutic diphenylcyclopropenone sensitization with weekly scalp DPC. Using its own MiXCR run on the RACE reads, TCRdb lists one record per CDR3 protein. The repertoire holds approximately 71,000 distinct CDR3 sequences, roughly 9.8% seen once, with 3.3% in the top ten. The sample was whole blood, taken in connection with sensitization to the hapten diphenylcyclopropenone (DPC). The receptors here all came from a woman in her thirties or forties with alopecia areata. Some clones in this sample may be carry-over from other donors' samples.

The chain is built from TRBV11-2 and TRBJ2-3; 9 bases fit TRBD1. Germline V gene data show CDR1 as SGHAT and CDR2 as FQNNGV. V was clipped by 5 bases and J by 3 bases; unmatched bases: 12. The CDR3 is 17 residues long. CDR3 region: CASSPRPGTGSTDTQYF. CDR3 DNA: TGTGCCAGCAGCCCCAGACCCGGGACAGGGAGTACAGATACGCAGTATTTT. Drawing the rest from reference TRBV11-2 and TRBJ2-3, the complete variable domain is EAGVAQSPRYKIIEKRQSVAFWCNPISGHATLYWYQQILGQGPKLLIQFQNNGVVDDSQLPKDRFSAERLKGVDSTLKIQPAKLEDSAVYLCASSPRPGTGSTDTQYFGPGTRLTVL.

There are many counts of this clonotype. The chain employs TRBV4-2 and TRBJ2-3, with TRBD2 matching over 8 bases. J was trimmed by 5 bases and V by 3 bases; bases with no gene match: 7. This CDR3 has 15 amino acids. Germline V gene sequence: CDR1 LGHNA, CDR2 YNFKEQ. The CDR3: CASSHPELAVDTQYF. In DNA form, the CDR3 reads TGTGCCAGCAGCCATCCTGAACTAGCGGTAGATACGCAGTATTTT.

This clonotype appeared many times. At one of its ends the junction is not consistent with the germline gene, which may arise from a read error. The chain couples TRBV4-3 to TRBJ2-6; D gene uncertain. Germline V gene sequence: CDR1 LGHNA, CDR2 YSLEER. The CDR3 totals 16 residues. The CDR3 is CASSEELGSGANVLTF. For the CDR3, the DNA is TGCGCCAGCAGCGAAGAATTAGGTTCTGGGGCCAACGTCCTGACTTTC.

Concerning this clonotype: Germline is not matched at one junction end, which may reflect a read error. V gene TRBV7-8 combines with J gene TRBJ2-1, with D perhaps assigned TRBD1 or TRBD2 (6 bases each). This CDR3 is 15 amino acids long. Looked up from germline, CDR1 is SGHVS and CDR2 is FQNEAQ. In DNA, the CDR3 is TGTGCCAGCAGCTTCGCGGGACAAACTTACAATGTGCAGTTCTTC. Its protein product is CASSFAGQTYNVQFF. The whole variable domain, remainder taken from reference TRBV7-8 and TRBJ2-1, is GAGVSQSPRYKVAKRGQDVALRCDPISGHVSLFWYQQALGQGPEFLTYFQNEAQLDKSGLPSDRFFAERPEGSVSTLKIQRTQQEDSAVYLCASSFAGQTYNVQFFGPGTRLTVL.

This rearrangement joins TRBV19 to TRBJ2-1; either TRBD1 or TRBD2 may supply D (5 bases each). The germline CDR1 and CDR2 sequences are LNHDA and SQIVND (reference sequence). The CDR3 totals 15 residues. V was clipped by 3 bases and J by 8 bases, with 17 bases between them. This chain's CDR3 is CASSIRGMGVYEQFF. The CDR3 DNA sequence: TGTGCCAGTAGTATTCGGGGTATGGGGGTTTATGAGCAGTTCTTC.

The chain couples TRBV6-2 or TRBV6-3 to TRBJ2-3; weak D call: TRBD2 (6 bases). V lost 2 bases to trimming and J lost 7 bases, with 16 bases between them. CDR1 and CDR2 from the germline V gene are MNHEY and SVGEGT. The CDR3 consists of 15 residues. The CDR3 nucleotides are TGTGCCAGCAGTTACCGGAGACTAGTTGTTAATACGCAGTATTTT. This translates into CASSYRRLVVNTQYF.

This clonotype has a count of ten or more. The rearrangement uses TRBV6-2 or TRBV6-3 and TRBJ1-1; unclear D gene. Germline CDR1 and CDR2: MNHEY and SVGEGT. V shed 6 bases and J shed 1 base, with 21 bases lying between them. This CDR3 region has 17 residues. CDR3 coding DNA: TGTGCCAGCAGCCTACCCGAAAGCGGGTTCTCGAACACTGAAGCTTTCTTT. Its protein is CASSLPESGFSNTEAFF.

This clonotype appeared many times. The rearrangement uses TRBV24-1 and TRBJ2-1; the D is unclear. Germline CDR1 and CDR2: KGHDR and SFDVKD. The CDR3 length is 17 residues. V lost 3 bases and J 0 bases, leaving 14 bases between the germline ends. CDR3 nucleotide sequence: TGTGCCACCAGTGATCCTAAGGACGGAAGCTCCTACAATGAGCAGTTCTTC. Translating it yields CATSDPKDGSSYNEQFF.

This clonotype was observed at least ten times. The chain links TRBV6-6 to TRBJ1-2; 7 bases match TRBD1. Germline trimming cut 4 bases from V and 7 bases from J; bases unmatched to any gene: 9. The CDR3 extends over 14 amino acids. The germline V gene has CDR1 MNHNY and CDR2 SVGAGI (reference sequence). CDR3 DNA sequence: TGTGCCAGCAGTTGGGGCCAGGGGGAGATTGGCTACACCTTC. It encodes CASSWGQGEIGYTF.

This clonotype was observed a handful of times. J is TRBJ1-3 and V is TRBV9, with 9 bases lining up with TRBD1. This CDR3 contains 14 residues. Germline lookup yields CDR1 SGDLS and CDR2 YYNGEE. The V segment lost 7 bases and the J segment 3 bases; nucleotides outside the gene matches: 5. CDR3 region: CASGTGLYGNTIYF. In nucleotides, the CDR3 is TGTGCCAGCGGGACAGGGCTGTATGGAAACACCATATATTTT.

This clonotype came up many times. The chain joins TRBV18 to TRBJ1-1; D gene uncertain. CDR1 is KGHSH and CDR2 is LQKENI in the germline V gene. This CDR3 comprises 13 residues. Trimming pared 3 bases from V and 0 bases from J, leaving 5 bases between. CDR3: CASSPDMNTEAFF. The CDR3, as DNA: TGTGCCAGCTCACCCGACATGAACACTGAAGCTTTCTTT.